Listed below are T cell receptor beta chains from one sample, sequenced in a study of CD8+ T cells in alopecia areata. Using immunoSEQ multiplex PCR, the repertoire was profiled, and TCRdb retains in-frame clones only, with some absent. In the table there are some 120,000 clones, around 60% of which are singletons. Sequenced material: CD4+ T cells sorted from blood, taken at week 4, from a patient treated with tofacitinib. Receptors were obtained from a human donor with alopecia areata. Each CDR3 is given with its conserved first and last residue. D genes are given only for firm matches. Clone size is not always given. Where it is, it says once, few, many or a class for expanded clones.

>TRBV11-1|.|TRBJ2-1|.
TGTGCCAGCAGCTCCCAGGACAATGAGCAGTTCTTC
CASSSQDNEQFF
>TRBV7-2|TRBD1|TRBJ2-5|.
TGTGCCAGCAGCCCTACAGGGGCTCAAGAGACCCAGTACTTC
CASSPTGAQETQYF
>TRBV9|TRBD1|TRBJ2-6|once
TGTGCCAGCAGCCTTGCAGGGACAGGGGCAACTGGGGCCAACGTCCTGACTTTC
CASSLAGTGATGANVLTF
>TRBV10-3|TRBD2|TRBJ2-3|.
TGTGCCATCGGGGGCAGCGGGAGCCTGACAGATACGCAGTATTTT
CAIGGSGSLTDTQYF
>TRBV29-1|.|TRBJ2-5|.
TGCAGCGTGGGGGTAGGCTTCGAGACCCAGTACTTC
CSVGVGFETQYF
>TRBV15|TRBD1|TRBJ2-2|.
TGTGCCACCAGCAGGGACAGGGGCACCGGGGAGCTGTTTTTT
CATSRDRGTGELFF
>TRBV9|.|TRBJ2-1|.
TGTGCCAGCAGCGTAGAACAGCTCTCCTACAATGAGCAGTTCTTC
CASSVEQLSYNEQFF
>TRBV29-1|.|TRBJ2-7|.
TGCAGCGTTCGGGGGAAATCGGCGGGGAGCTCCTACGAGCAGTACTTC
CSVRGKSAGSSYEQYF
>TRBV5-1|.|TRBJ2-7|.
TGCGCCAGCAGCAGGTTCCAGGGCTCCTACGAGCAGTACTTC
CASSRFQGSYEQYF
>TRBV6-1|.|TRBJ1-5|.
TGTGCCAGCAGAGAGGTCCCGGGGGGCAATCAGCCCCAGCATTTT
CASREVPGGNQPQHF
>TRBV29-1|TRBD2|TRBJ2-1|.
TGCAGCGTTGTACTGGGAGGTGGATCCCTGGGTCCTAGCGGGGGGGCCGGTGAGCAGTTCTTC
CSVVLGGGSLGPSGGAGEQFF
>TRBV5-6|.|TRBJ1-2|.
TGTGCCAGCAGCCCTCAGGGGCGAGAAGGTGGCTACACCTTC
CASSPQGREGGYTF
>TRBV28|.|TRBJ2-3|.
TGTGCCAGCTTCTCCGGACAGTATTTGGGTGGAACAGTCACGCAGTATTTT
CASFSGQYLGGTVTQYF
>TRBV4-2|.|TRBJ2-1|.
TGTGCCAGCAGCCAAGATAAGGCAACCCCCTGGGATGAGCAGTTCTTC
CASSQDKATPWDEQFF
>TRBV27|TRBD1|TRBJ1-1|.
TGTGCCAGCAGTATCCGGGACAGGGGGCCGGTATTCACTGAAGCTTTCTTT
CASSIRDRGPVFTEAFF
>TRBV14|TRBD2|TRBJ2-3|.
TGTGCCAGCAGCCAAGATTGGTTAGCGGGCGATACGCAGTATTTT
CASSQDWLAGDTQYF
>TRBV6-5|TRBD2|TRBJ2-7|few
TGTGCCAGCACCAGGGCTAGCGGGAGCTCCTACGAGCAGTACTTC
CASTRASGSSYEQYF
>TRBV29-1|TRBD1|TRBJ2-3|.
TGCAGCGTTTCCGGGACAGGGGTTTCCACAGATACGCAGTATTTT
CSVSGTGVSTDTQYF
>TRBV6-5|.|TRBJ2-2|.
TGTGCCAGTAGGGACTTAGTTATTGGGGAGCTGTTTTTT
CASRDLVIGELFF
>TRBV29-1|.|TRBJ1-1|few
TGCAGCTTCCGTCTGGGGAACACTGAAGCTTTCTTT
CSFRLGNTEAFF
>TRBV29-1|TRBD1|TRBJ2-5|.
TGCAGCGTCAGGACAGGGGGGGAGACCCAGTACTTC
CSVRTGGETQYF
>TRBV7-9|.|TRBJ2-1|.
TGTGCCAGCAGCCAGAGGCCCTACTACAATGAGCAGTTCTTC
CASSQRPYYNEQFF
>TRBV29-1|TRBD1|TRBJ2-4|.
TGCAGCGCCTTACAGGGGGGTGCCAAAAACATTCAGTACTTC
CSALQGGAKNIQYF
>TRBV5-1|.|TRBJ1-6|.
TGCGCCAGCAGCTTCCAGGGTGAATCACCCCTCCACTTT
CASSFQGESPLHF
>TRBV6-4|TRBD1|TRBJ1-2|once
TGTGCCAGCTCTGAGGGGGCAGGCTATGGCTACACCTTC
CASSEGAGYGYTF
>TRBV30|.|TRBJ2-7|.
TGTGCCTGGGGTTCCTCCTACGAGCAGTACTTC
CAWGSSYEQYF
>TRBV7-2|.|TRBJ2-5|few
TGTGCCAGCAGCTTAGGTTTTGCGGCCCTAGAAGAGACCCAGTACTTC
CASSLGFAALEETQYF
>TRBV25-1|TRBD1|TRBJ1-1|.
TGTGCCAGCAGTGGACAGGGGATGGCTGAAGCTTTCTTT
CASSGQGMAEAFF
>TRBV5-6|.|TRBJ1-4|.
TGTGCCAGCAGCTTGTGGCATTATGCTGAAAAACTGTTTTTT
CASSLWHYAEKLFF